This record concerns one T cell receptor (beta chain) sequence. The data were taken from a study of blood T cell repertoires in COVID-19. The germline CDR1 and CDR2 sequences are MDHEN and SYDVKM. Trimming at V came to 8 bases and at J to 8 bases, leaving 3 bases not matched to a gene. This CDR3 contains 13 residues. Some clones are missing from TCRdb's copy, which holds only in-frame ones; the method was immunoSEQ multiplex PCR. The data contain hundreds of thousands of clones, 70% to 90% of them singletons. Specimen: peripheral blood. This chain joins TRBV28 and TRBJ2-1; TRBD2 matches 13 bases. This TCR derives from a woman aged 65 to 85 with active or convalescent COVID-19. CDR3 protein: CASGLAGVDEQFF. CDR3 in DNA: TGTGCCAGCGGACTAGCGGGAGTGGATGAGCAGTTCTTC.